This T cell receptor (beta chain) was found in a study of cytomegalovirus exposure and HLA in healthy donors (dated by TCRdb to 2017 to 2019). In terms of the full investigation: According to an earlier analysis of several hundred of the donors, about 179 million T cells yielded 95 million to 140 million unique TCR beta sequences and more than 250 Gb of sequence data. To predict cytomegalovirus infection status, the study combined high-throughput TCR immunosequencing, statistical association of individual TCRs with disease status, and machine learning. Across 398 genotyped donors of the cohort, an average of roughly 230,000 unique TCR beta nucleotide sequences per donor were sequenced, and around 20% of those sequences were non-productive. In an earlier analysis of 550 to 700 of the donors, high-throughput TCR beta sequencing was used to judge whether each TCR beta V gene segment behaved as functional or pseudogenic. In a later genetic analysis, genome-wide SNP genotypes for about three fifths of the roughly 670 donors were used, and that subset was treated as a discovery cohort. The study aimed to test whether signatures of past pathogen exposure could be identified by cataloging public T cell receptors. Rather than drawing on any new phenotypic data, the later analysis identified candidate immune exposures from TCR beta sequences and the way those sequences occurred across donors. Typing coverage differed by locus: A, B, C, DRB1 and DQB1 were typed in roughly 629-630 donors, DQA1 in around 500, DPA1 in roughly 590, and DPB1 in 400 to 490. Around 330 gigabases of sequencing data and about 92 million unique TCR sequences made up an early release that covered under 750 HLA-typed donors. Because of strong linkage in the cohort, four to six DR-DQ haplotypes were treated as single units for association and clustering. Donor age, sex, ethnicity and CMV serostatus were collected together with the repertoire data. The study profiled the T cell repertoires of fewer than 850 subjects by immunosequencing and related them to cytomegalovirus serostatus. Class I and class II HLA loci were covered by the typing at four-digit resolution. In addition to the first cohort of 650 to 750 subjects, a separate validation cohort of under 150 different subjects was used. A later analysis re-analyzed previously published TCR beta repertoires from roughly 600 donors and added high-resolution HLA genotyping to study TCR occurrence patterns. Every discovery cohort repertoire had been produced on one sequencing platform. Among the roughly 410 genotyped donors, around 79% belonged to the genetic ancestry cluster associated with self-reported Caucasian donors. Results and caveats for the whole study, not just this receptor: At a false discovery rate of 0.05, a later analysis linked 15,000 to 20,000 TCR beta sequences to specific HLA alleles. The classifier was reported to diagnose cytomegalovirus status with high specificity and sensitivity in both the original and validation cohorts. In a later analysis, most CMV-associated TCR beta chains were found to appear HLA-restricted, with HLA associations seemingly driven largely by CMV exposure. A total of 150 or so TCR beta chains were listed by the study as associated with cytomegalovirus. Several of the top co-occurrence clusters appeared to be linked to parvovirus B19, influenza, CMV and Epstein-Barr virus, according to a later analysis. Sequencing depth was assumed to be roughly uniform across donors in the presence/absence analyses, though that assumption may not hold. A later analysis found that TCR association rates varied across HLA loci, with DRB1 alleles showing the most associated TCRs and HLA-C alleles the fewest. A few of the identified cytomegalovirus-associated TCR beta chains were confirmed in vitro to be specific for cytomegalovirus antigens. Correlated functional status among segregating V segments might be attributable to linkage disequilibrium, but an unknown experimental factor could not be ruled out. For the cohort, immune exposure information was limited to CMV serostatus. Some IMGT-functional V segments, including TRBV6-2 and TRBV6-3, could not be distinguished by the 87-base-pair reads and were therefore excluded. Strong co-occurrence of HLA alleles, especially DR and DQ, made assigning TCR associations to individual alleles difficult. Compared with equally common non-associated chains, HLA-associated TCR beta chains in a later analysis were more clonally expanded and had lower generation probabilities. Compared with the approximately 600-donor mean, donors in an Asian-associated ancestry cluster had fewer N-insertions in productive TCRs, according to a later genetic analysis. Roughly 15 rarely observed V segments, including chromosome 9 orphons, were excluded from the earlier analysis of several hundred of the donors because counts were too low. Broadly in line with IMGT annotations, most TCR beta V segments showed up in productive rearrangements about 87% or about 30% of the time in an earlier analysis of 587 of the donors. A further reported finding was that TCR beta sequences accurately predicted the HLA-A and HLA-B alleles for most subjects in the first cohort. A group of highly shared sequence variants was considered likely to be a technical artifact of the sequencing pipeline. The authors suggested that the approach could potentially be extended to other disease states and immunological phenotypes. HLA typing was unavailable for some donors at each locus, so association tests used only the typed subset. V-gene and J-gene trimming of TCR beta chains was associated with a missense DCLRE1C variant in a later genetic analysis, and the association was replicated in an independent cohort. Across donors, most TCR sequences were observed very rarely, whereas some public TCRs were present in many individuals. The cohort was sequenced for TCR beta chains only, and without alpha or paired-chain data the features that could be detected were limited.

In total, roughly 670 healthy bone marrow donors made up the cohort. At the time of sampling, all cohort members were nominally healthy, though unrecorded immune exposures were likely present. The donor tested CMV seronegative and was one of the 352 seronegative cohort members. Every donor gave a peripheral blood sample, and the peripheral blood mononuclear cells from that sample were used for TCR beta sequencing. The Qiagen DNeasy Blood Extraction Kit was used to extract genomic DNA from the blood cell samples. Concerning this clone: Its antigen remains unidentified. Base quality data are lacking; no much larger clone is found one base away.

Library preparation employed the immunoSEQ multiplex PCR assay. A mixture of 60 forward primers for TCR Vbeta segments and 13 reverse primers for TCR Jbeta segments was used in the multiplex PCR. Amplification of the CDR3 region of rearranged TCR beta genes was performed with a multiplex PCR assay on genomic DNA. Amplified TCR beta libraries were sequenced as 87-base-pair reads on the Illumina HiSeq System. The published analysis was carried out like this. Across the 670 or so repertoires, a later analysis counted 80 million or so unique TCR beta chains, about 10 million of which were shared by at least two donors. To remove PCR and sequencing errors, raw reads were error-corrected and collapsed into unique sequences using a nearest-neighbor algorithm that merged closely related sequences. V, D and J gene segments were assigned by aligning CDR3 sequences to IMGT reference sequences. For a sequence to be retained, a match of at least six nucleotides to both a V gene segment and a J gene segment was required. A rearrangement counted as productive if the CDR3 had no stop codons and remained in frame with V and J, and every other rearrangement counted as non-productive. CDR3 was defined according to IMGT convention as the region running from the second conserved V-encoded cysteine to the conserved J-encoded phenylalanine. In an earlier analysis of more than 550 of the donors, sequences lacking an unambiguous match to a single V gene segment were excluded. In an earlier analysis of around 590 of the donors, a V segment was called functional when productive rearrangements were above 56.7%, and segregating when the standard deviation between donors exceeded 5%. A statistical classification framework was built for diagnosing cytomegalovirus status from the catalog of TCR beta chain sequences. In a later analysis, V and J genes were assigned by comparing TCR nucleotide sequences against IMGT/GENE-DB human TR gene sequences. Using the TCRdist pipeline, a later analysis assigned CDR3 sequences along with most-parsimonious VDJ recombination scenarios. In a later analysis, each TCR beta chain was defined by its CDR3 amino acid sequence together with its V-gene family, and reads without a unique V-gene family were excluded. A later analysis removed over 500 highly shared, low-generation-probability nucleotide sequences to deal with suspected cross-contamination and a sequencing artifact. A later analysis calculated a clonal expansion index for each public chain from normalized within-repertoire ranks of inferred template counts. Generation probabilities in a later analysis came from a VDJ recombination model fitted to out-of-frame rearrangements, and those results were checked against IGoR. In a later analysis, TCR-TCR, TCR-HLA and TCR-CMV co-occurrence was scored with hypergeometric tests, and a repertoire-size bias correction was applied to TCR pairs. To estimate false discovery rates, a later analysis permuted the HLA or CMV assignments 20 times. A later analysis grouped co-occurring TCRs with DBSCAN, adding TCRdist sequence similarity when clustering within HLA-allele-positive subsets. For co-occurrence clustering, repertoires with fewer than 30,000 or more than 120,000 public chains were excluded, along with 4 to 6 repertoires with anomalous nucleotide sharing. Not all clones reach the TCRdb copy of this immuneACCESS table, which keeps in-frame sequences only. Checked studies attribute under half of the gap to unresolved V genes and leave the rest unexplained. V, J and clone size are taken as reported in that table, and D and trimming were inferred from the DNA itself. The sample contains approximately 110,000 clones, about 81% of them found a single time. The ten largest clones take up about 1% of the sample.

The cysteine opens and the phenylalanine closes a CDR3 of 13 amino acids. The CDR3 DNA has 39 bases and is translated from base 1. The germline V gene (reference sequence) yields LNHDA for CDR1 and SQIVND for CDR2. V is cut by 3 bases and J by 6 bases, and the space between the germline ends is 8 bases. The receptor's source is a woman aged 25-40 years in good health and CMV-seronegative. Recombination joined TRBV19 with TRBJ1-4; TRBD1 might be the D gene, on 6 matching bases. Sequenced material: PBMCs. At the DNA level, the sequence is TGTGCCAGTAGTATGAACAGGGATGAAAAACTGTTTTTT. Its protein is CASSMNRDEKLFF.